This T cell receptor (beta chain) was observed in a study of response to subunit inactivated influenza vaccine. Trimming took 4 bases from V and 5 from J; bases not matched to a gene: 16. Germline V lookup: CDR1 LGHNA, CDR2 YNFKEQ. The length of the CDR3 is 17 residues. TCRdb fed the RT-PCR reads into MiXCR, producing one record per CDR3 protein. This table has hundreds of thousands of distinct CDR3 sequences, 20% to 25% appearing once. The sample here was PBMCs from blood, taken 21 months after vaccination. The TCR comes from a man between 50 and 75 years old who received an inactivated influenza vaccine. The rearrangement joins TRBV4-2 to TRBJ1-1; TRBD1 matches at 7 bases. The CDR3 bases are TGTGCCAGCAGCCCCCAAGGAGGGACAGCTGGGTGGACTGAAGCTTTCTTT. This gives the protein CASSPQGGTAGWTEAFF.